The 5 T cell receptor beta chains given below trace back to one sample, sequenced in a study of blood T cell repertoires in COVID-19. TCRdb's copy holds only in-frame clones and misses some; the assay was immunoSEQ multiplex PCR. The table lists 120,000 to 150,000 clones, more than 75% of them singletons. The source material was peripheral blood. The receptors were gathered from a woman in her 40s with acute or convalescent COVID-19.

The rearrangement joins TRBV7-6 to TRBJ1-5; tentatively, D is TRBD1 (6 bases). CDR1 is SGHVS, CDR2 FNYEAQ, per germline. Trimming removed 5 bases at V and 0 bases at J, with 14 bases between. The CDR3 covers 16 residues. CDR3 nucleotide sequence: TGTGCCAGCAGCCCCGGGACACCTTATAGCAATCAGCCCCAGCATTTT. Encoded protein: CASSPGTPYSNQPQHF.

This chain links TRBV14 with TRBJ1-1; D is undetermined. Looked up from germline, CDR1 is SGHDN and CDR2 is FVKESK. The CDR3 consists of 13 residues. The V end lost 3 bases, the J end lost 0 bases, and 5 bases lay between the germline ends. The CDR3 coding sequence is TGTGCCAGCAGCCAGCGGATGAACACTGAAGCTTTCTTT. Translation gives CASSQRMNTEAFF.

The gene calls are TRBV4-3 and TRBJ2-1; TRBD2 matches at 14 bases. Germline trimming cut 0 bases from V and 2 bases from J; bases unmatched to any gene: 6. The CDR3 totals 19 residues. Per germline, CDR1 LGHNA and CDR2 YSLEER. This CDR3 is CASSQETSGGARPYNEQFF. DNA of the CDR3: TGCGCCAGCAGCCAAGAGACTAGCGGGGGGGCAAGGCCCTACAATGAGCAGTTCTTC.

This clone was found once. V usage is TRBV7-9 and J usage is TRBJ1-1; D is unresolved. From germline, CDR1 is SEHNR and CDR2 FQNEAQ (reference sequence). V was shortened by 0 bases and J by 0 bases, with 8 bases between the two germline ends. This CDR3 spans 15 amino acids. This CDR3 is CASSLAGAMNTEAFF. The CDR3 DNA is TGTGCCAGCAGCTTAGCGGGAGCGATGAACACTGAAGCTTTCTTT. Filled out from reference TRBV7-9 and TRBJ1-1, the complete variable domain reads DTGVSQNPRHKITKRGQNVTFRCDPISEHNRLYWYRQTLGQGPEFLTYFQNEAQLEKSRLLSDRFSAERPKGSFSTLEIQRTEQGDSAMYLCASSLAGAMNTEAFFGQGTRLTVV.

The chain couples TRBV4-1 to TRBJ2-1; TRBD1 might be the D (5 bases). Trimming removed 2 bases from V and 3 bases from J, with 20 bases in between. Germline loops: CDR1 MGHRA, CDR2 YSYEKL. The CDR3 contains 18 residues. CDR3 nucleotides: TGCGCCAGCAGCCAACAGGGAATCTTAGCAGGTATCTACAATGAGCAGTTCTTC. This encodes CASSQQGILAGIYNEQFF.